This T cell receptor beta chain originates from a study of blood T cell repertoires in COVID-19. Study in general: Both acute and convalescent COVID-19 samples were obtained from the United States, Italy and Spain. In each case, the material was cDNA or gDNA derived from T cells, B-cell-depleted T cells, or PBMCs.

Authors' methods: The authors estimated nucleated cell counts from reference gene primer amplification. Sequencing used immunoSEQ multiplex PCR; TCRdb keeps in-frame clones, though not all of them. V and J calls and clone size are copied from that table; D and trimming were computed from the DNA. The sample holds roughly 200,000 clones, about 85% seen once. Germline lookup yields CDR1 ENHRY and CDR2 SYGVKD. CDR3 length: 13 residues. The V and J ends lost 8 bases and 5 bases respectively, with 13 bases between them. The sequencing input was peripheral blood. This receptor was identified in a woman under 30 who had recovered from COVID-19. V usage is TRBV10-3 and J usage is TRBJ1-5, with no clear D. CDR3 nucleotide sequence: TGTGCCATCTCTCCCGGTCGGGATCAGCCCCAGCATTTT. Its translation: CAISPGRDQPQHF.